Here is one TCR beta chain with its context. Antigen unknown. Indicated treatment: 10-day PBMC culture with coronavirus spike peptide pools or control peptides (ViraFEST assay). It was before the COVID-19 pandemic (2011-2018) that the unexposed donor's CD4+ T cells were collected. Replacement of half the medium with fresh IL-2 medium took place on days 3 and 7. Germline V CDR1 and CDR2: MNHEY, SMNVEV (reference sequence). Trimming took 2 bases from V and 4 from J, leaving 6 bases between them. The CDR3 spans 12 residues. The data derive from a study of vaccination and CD4 T cells after COVID-19. Study-level background: The convalescents, six males and four females, included two who were Hispanic. Post-vaccination specimens were collected at a median of roughly 69 days following dose two (range 14 to 241). For control cultures, the treatment was a CEFX pool, an HIV-1 Nef pool, or no peptide.

CD4+ T cells that had been cultured provided DNA sequenced with the Oncomine TCR Beta short-read assay. Cultured CD4+ T cells were the source of extracted genomic DNA. MiXCR, applied by TCRdb to the PCR reads, yields one record per CDR3 protein. The sample has approximately 8,800 distinct CDR3 sequences, 30% to 35% seen once; the top ten hold approximately 21%. The V gene is TRBV27, the J gene TRBJ2-7; no clear D. This TCR derives from a human donor in good health. The sequenced material came from CD4+ T cells from blood, cultured in vitro. CDR3 in amino acids: CASSLKGYEQYF. CDR3 nucleotides: TGTGCCAGCAGTTTAAAGGGTTACGAGCAGTACTTC.